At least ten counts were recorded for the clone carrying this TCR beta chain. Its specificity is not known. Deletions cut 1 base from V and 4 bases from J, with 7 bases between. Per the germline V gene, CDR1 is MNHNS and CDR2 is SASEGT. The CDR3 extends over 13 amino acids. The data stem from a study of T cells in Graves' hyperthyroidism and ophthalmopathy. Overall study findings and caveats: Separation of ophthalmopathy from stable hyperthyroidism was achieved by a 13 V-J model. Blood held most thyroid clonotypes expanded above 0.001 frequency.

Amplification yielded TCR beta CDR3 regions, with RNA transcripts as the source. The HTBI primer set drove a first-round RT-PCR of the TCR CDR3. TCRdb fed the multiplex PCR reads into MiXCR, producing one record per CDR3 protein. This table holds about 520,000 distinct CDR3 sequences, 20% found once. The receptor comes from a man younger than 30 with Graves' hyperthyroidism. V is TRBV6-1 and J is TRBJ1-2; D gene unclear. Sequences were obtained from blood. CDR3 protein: CASSEGGSYGYTF. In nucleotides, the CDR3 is TGTGCCAGCAGTGAAGGGGGAAGCTATGGCTACACCTTC.